The 30 T cell receptor beta chains below all came from one sample that was sequenced in a study of cytomegalovirus exposure and HLA in healthy donors. The primer mix had 60 Vbeta and 13 Jbeta primers. Produced via immunoSEQ multiplex PCR; TCRdb's table is partial and in-frame only. The profile covers hundreds of thousands of clones, with about 75% appearing a single time and more than 1.5% taken by the ten largest. The source material was PBMCs. These receptors all come from a man aged 18-30 years in good health and CMV-seronegative.

V usage is TRBV28 and J usage is TRBJ2-1; D perhaps matches TRBD2 (7 bases). V lost 5 bases and J 0 bases, leaving 11 bases between the germline ends. Germline loops: CDR1 MDHEN, CDR2 SYDVKM. The CDR3 is 15 amino acids. The CDR3 coding sequence is TGTGCCAGCAGTACGGGGGGCCGCTCCTACAATGAGCAGTTCTTC. Its protein is CASSTGGRSYNEQFF. Supplemented by reference TRBV28 and TRBJ2-1, the full variable domain reads DVKVTQSSRYLVKRTGEKVFLECVQDMDHENMFWYRQDPGLGLRLIYFSYDVKMKEKGDIPEGYSVSREKKERFSLILESASTNQTSMYLCASSTGGRSYNEQFFGPGTRLTVL.

This clone occurred once. The gene calls are TRBV28 and TRBJ2-1; 11 bases agree with TRBD2. V trimming: 3 bases; J trimming: 5 bases; junction bases outside the gene matches: 6. Germline V CDR1 and CDR2: MDHEN, SYDVKM. The CDR3 runs 16 residues. CDR3 protein: CASSFLAGGIDNEQFF. The DNA of the CDR3 is TGTGCCAGCAGTTTTTTAGCGGGAGGGATAGACAATGAGCAGTTCTTC.

This clone showed up just a few times. The chain links TRBV6-1 to TRBJ2-1, with unresolved D. This CDR3 comprises 15 residues. V was trimmed by 3 bases and J by 8 bases, leaving 17 bases between them. CDR1 and CDR2 (germline): MNHNS, SASEGT. The CDR3 DNA follows: TGTGCCAGCAGTGACCTTCCCCCGTTTACGGATGAGCAGTTCTTC. It encodes CASSDLPPFTDEQFF.

The DNA for the CDR3 is TGTGCCAGCAGTTATGACCGGGAGTTAGGGTATTTT. Its protein is CASSYDRELGYF. The chain recombines TRBV6-6 with TRBJ2-3, with a tentative D call TRBD2 (6 bases). The CDR3 contains 12 residues. With 3 bases removed from V and 14 bases from J, the gap between germline ends came to 15 bases. Germline loops: CDR1 MNHNY, CDR2 SVGAGI (reference sequence).

J is TRBJ2-7 and V is TRBV18; TRBD1 matches 7 bases. J gave up 5 bases and V 3 bases, and 10 bases lay outside the gene matches. The germline CDR1 and CDR2 sequences are KGHSH and LQKENI. The CDR3 contains 15 residues. The CDR3 nucleotides read TGTGCCAGCTCACCTAACCTCGGGACAGCTGACGAGCAGTACTTC. This gives the protein CASSPNLGTADEQYF.

This sequence joins TRBV19 and TRBJ2-7, with 11 bases matching TRBD2. The junction had 4 bases not matched to a gene; V was cut back by 6 bases and J by 0 bases. CDR1 and CDR2 (germline): LNHDA, SQIVND (reference sequence). This CDR3 spans 15 amino acids. CDR3 amino acids: CASSPGLAVSYEQYF. CDR3 nucleotide sequence: TGTGCCAGTAGCCCGGGACTAGCGGTCTCCTACGAGCAGTACTTC. The complete variable domain, with remaining parts taken from reference TRBV19 and TRBJ2-7, reads DGGITQSPKYLFRKEGQNVTLSCEQNLNHDAMYWYRQDPGQGLRLIYYSQIVNDFQKGDIAEGYSVSREKKESFPLTVTSAQKNPTAFYLCASSPGLAVSYEQYFGPGTRLTVT.

The J gene is TRBJ2-7, the V gene TRBV19; D remains ambiguous. V shed 4 bases and J shed 2 bases, with 12 bases lying between them. The CDR3 is 14 residues long. Germline assignment: CDR1 LNHDA and CDR2 SQIVND (reference sequence). In nucleotides, the CDR3 is TGTGCCAGTAGTAACCGGGTCCGGACCTACGAGCAGTACTTC. Translation: CASSNRVRTYEQYF. The full variable domain, in which reference TRBV19 and TRBJ2-7 provide the parts outside the CDR3, is DGGITQSPKYLFRKEGQNVTLSCEQNLNHDAMYWYRQDPGQGLRLIYYSQIVNDFQKGDIAEGYSVSREKKESFPLTVTSAQKNPTAFYLCASSNRVRTYEQYFGPGTRLTVT.

The V and J genes are TRBV5-1 and TRBJ1-1, with D perhaps matching TRBD1 (5 bases). The length of the CDR3 is 14 residues. V lost 2 bases and J lost 0, with 8 bases in between. Germline assignment: CDR1 SGHRS and CDR2 YFSETQ. This chain's CDR3 is CASSFTGVNTEAFF. The CDR3 DNA reads TGCGCCAGCAGCTTCACAGGAGTGAACACTGAAGCTTTCTTT.

The chain combines TRBV5-1 with TRBJ1-4, with TRBD1 matching over 7 bases. Germline CDR1 SGHRS, CDR2 YFSETQ. The CDR3 loop spans 15 amino acids. J was trimmed by 6 bases and V by 3 bases; bases with no gene match: 8. The CDR3 is CASSSMTGSDEKLFF. The CDR3 DNA is TGCGCCAGCAGCTCGATGACAGGGTCGGATGAAAAACTGTTTTTT.

V usage is TRBV6-1 and J usage is TRBJ1-5, with a weak D call TRBD1 (5 bases). Trimming removed 1 base from V and 2 bases from J, with 9 bases in between. The CDR3 length is 15 residues. Looked up from germline, CDR1 is MNHNS and CDR2 is SASEGT. In DNA form, the CDR3 reads TGTGCCAGCAGTGAAGAGACACAGGGCAATCAGCCCCAGCATTTT. Translation gives CASSEETQGNQPQHF.

About this clone: The sample holds other DNA sequences that translate to the same CDR3. The chain couples TRBV5-6 to TRBJ1-2; weak D call: TRBD1 (6 bases). V lost 0 bases and J 3 bases, leaving 18 bases between the germline ends. CDR1 and CDR2 from the germline V gene are SGHDT and YYEEEE. This CDR3 region has 17 residues. The CDR3 sequence is CASSLGVGRGGDYGYTF. The CDR3 DNA follows: TGTGCCAGCAGCTTGGGGGTAGGAAGGGGGGGCGACTATGGCTACACCTTC.

V is TRBV4-3 and J is TRBJ2-7, with 7 bases that match TRBD2. The length of the CDR3 is 16 residues. CDR1 and CDR2 from the germline V gene are LGHNA and YSLEER. V lost 1 base and J lost 7; bases outside the gene matches: 13. In nucleotides, the CDR3 is TGCGCCAGCAGCCAAGGAGGGCTAGCGGCTGGGGAAGAGCAGTACTTC. Translated, it gives CASSQGGLAAGEEQYF.

The rearrangement uses TRBV25-1 and TRBJ2-7; D is perhaps TRBD1 (5 bases). Germline CDR1 and CDR2: MGHDK and SYGVNS. This CDR3 is built from 13 residues. Trimming pared 5 bases from V and 3 bases from J, leaving 11 bases between. The CDR3 reads CASSSTAYYEQYF. CDR3 nucleotide sequence: TGTGCCAGCAGTTCGACAGCGTACTACGAGCAGTACTTC.

This chain uses TRBV6-5 with TRBJ2-7; D is ambiguous. The CDR3 spans 13 residues. The germline V gene has CDR1 MNHEY and CDR2 SVGAGI. The V end lost 6 bases, the J end lost 0 bases, and 9 bases lay between the germline ends. The CDR3 loop is CASRNGASYEQYF. The CDR3 coding sequence is TGTGCCAGCAGGAATGGAGCCTCCTACGAGCAGTACTTC.

The chain uses TRBV11-3 and TRBJ1-1; D may be TRBD1 (5 bases). Germline CDR1 reads SGHNT; CDR2 reads YENEEA. V was cut by 0 bases and J by 4 bases, with 9 bases left in between. CDR3 size: 14 residues. The CDR3 protein is CASSLDREGTEAFF. CDR3 sequence (DNA): TGTGCCAGCAGCTTAGACAGGGAGGGCACTGAAGCTTTCTTT.

The chain employs TRBV5-6 and TRBJ1-1; possible D gene TRBD1, 6 bases. V lost 4 bases and J 0 bases, leaving 16 bases between the germline ends. Germline lookup yields CDR1 SGHDT and CDR2 YYEEEE. This CDR3 spans 16 amino acids. The CDR3 is CASSPPPGQMNTEAFF. The CDR3 DNA follows: TGTGCCAGCAGCCCTCCTCCGGGACAAATGAACACTGAAGCTTTCTTT.

The sample holds one count of this clone. V usage is TRBV29-1 and J usage is TRBJ1-2; the match to TRBD1 covers 8 bases. The CDR3 sequence is 12 residues long. J lost 7 bases, V lost 5 bases, and 6 bases had no gene match. The germline V gene has CDR1 SQVTM and CDR2 ANQGSEA. The CDR3 reads CSVSTGEFGYTF. CDR3 sequence (DNA): TGCAGCGTTTCGACAGGGGAGTTTGGCTACACCTTC.

V is TRBV7-9 and J is TRBJ2-7, with TRBD2 identical over 9 bases. Unmatched junction bases numbered 5, after V lost 5 bases and J lost 0 bases. The V gene's germline CDR1 is SEHNR and CDR2 FQNEAQ (reference sequence). The CDR3 runs to 15 residues. The CDR3 DNA reads TGTGCCAGCAGCCAGGGACTAGCAGACTCCTACGAGCAGTACTTC. It is translated as CASSQGLADSYEQYF. Drawing the rest from reference TRBV7-9 and TRBJ2-7, the complete variable domain is DTGVSQNPRHKITKRGQNVTFRCDPISEHNRLYWYRQTLGQGPEFLTYFQNEAQLEKSRLLSDRFSAERPKGSFSTLEIQRTEQGDSAMYLCASSQGLADSYEQYFGPGTRLTVT.

A remark on this clone: One end of the junction varies from germline; a read error may be responsible. The rearrangement uses TRBV2 and TRBJ2-7, with TRBD1 matching 7 bases. Germline V gene data show CDR1 as SNHLY and CDR2 as FYNNEI. The CDR3 has 14 residues. CDR3 loop: CASREAGTDYEQYF. In DNA form, the CDR3 reads TGTGCCAGCAGGGAAGCCGGGACAGATTACGAGCAGTACTTC.

This chain connects TRBV29-1 to TRBJ2-5; 8 nucleotides match TRBD1. The DNA end is a closer match to TRBJ2-7, so the J assignment may be wrong. From germline, CDR1 is SQVTM and CDR2 ANQGSEA. The length of the CDR3 is 15 residues. CDR3 nucleotide sequence: TGCAGCGTTGAAGGGGGATCCGGACAGGGTGGCGAGCAGTACTTC. It is translated as CSVEGGSGQGGEQYF.

The chain uses TRBV7-6 and TRBJ2-4; the D gene is possibly TRBD2 (5 bases). This CDR3 is built from 17 residues. The ends were cut back, 0 bases at V and 1 base at J, with 13 bases in the middle. Germline CDR1 SGHVS, CDR2 FNYEAQ. The CDR3 nucleotides are TGTGCCAGCAGCTTAGCGGTACGGGGTGAGGCCAAAAACATTCAGTACTTC. Amino acids: CASSLAVRGEAKNIQYF. The full variable domain, its missing parts supplied by reference TRBV7-6 and TRBJ2-4, is GAGVSQSPRYKVTKRGQDVALRCDPISGHVSLYWYRQALGQGPEFLTYFNYEAQQDKSGLPNDRFSAERPEGSISTLTIQRTEQRDSAMYRCASSLAVRGEAKNIQYFGAGTRLSVL.

On this clone itself: The sample holds other DNA sequences that translate to the same CDR3. The chain uses TRBV7-9 and TRBJ1-1; a weak D match, TRBD1 (5 bases). V dropped 3 bases and J dropped 1 base, with 6 bases sitting between them. CDR3 length: 13 residues. Germline lookup yields CDR1 SEHNR and CDR2 FQNEAQ (reference sequence). The CDR3 DNA reads TGTGCCAGCAGCTTCACAGGGAACACTGAAGCTTTCTTT. It specifies CASSFTGNTEAFF.

The rearrangement links TRBV7-2 to TRBJ2-7; a weak D match, TRBD2 (6 bases). The CDR3 is made up of 13 amino acids. The V end was cut by 7 bases, the J end by 4 bases, with 14 bases between. Germline V gene sequence: CDR1 SGHTA, CDR2 FQGNSA. In DNA form, the CDR3 reads TGTGCCAGCAACCGGGACTGGGGGTACGAGCAGTACTTC. This codes for CASNRDWGYEQYF.

The rearrangement joins TRBV19 to TRBJ2-7; D unclear. Per the germline V gene, CDR1 is LNHDA and CDR2 is SQIVND (reference sequence). The CDR3 spans 13 residues. V lost 6 bases and J 2 bases, leaving 11 bases between the germline ends. In nucleotides, the CDR3 is TGTGCCAGTAGCTTAGGAACTACCTACGAGCAGTACTTC. It encodes CASSLGTTYEQYF.

The chain couples TRBV7-9 to TRBJ1-4; no clear D. Germline V CDR1 and CDR2: SEHNR, FQNEAQ (reference sequence). Trimming took off 2 bases at V and 0 bases at J, with 10 bases between the two ends. This CDR3 has 16 amino acids. The CDR3 DNA reads TGTGCCAGCAGCTTATCGGAGGGCCCAACTAATGAAAAACTGTTTTTT. This gives the protein CASSLSEGPTNEKLFF.

This clone was found once. The chain uses TRBV4-2 and TRBJ2-1; 10 bases line up with TRBD2. The CDR3 is 15 residues long. Germline lookup yields CDR1 LGHNA and CDR2 YNFKEQ. V was pared by 4 bases and J by 10 bases, with 10 bases of the junction left unmatched. The CDR3 loop is CASSRLAGAFGEQFF. DNA for the CDR3: TGTGCCAGCAGCCGTCTAGCGGGGGCTTTCGGGGAGCAGTTCTTC.

The chain is built from TRBV27 and TRBJ2-7, with D possibly being TRBD2 (6 bases). This CDR3 has 15 amino acids. CDR1 is MNHEY, CDR2 SMNVEV, per germline (reference sequence). V lost 5 bases and J 2 bases, leaving 16 bases between the germline ends. CDR3 sequence: CASSVWRDDTYEQYF. DNA of the CDR3: TGTGCCAGCAGTGTATGGCGGGACGATACCTACGAGCAGTACTTC.

This clone was seen a few times. The chain is built from TRBV30 and TRBJ2-6, with D unresolved. In germline, CDR1 is GTSNPN, CDR2 SVGIG (reference sequence). Trimming left V 1 base short and J 0 bases short, with 7 bases between. This CDR3 is built from 15 residues. The DNA for the CDR3 is TGTGCCTGGAGTGCGGTCCTCTCTGGGGCCAACGTCCTGACTTTC. It specifies CAWSAVLSGANVLTF. The full variable domain, in which reference TRBV30 and TRBJ2-6 provide the parts outside the CDR3, is SQTIHQWPATLVQPVGSPLSLECTVEGTSNPNLYWYRQAAGRGLQLLFYSVGIGQISSEVPQNLSASRPQDRQFILSSKKLLLSDSGFYLCAWSAVLSGANVLTFGAGSRLTVL.

The V call is TRBV28, the J call TRBJ2-5, with TRBD1 matching over 9 bases. Germline V CDR1 and CDR2: MDHEN, SYDVKM. The CDR3 is 15 residues long. Trimming took 2 bases from V and 10 from J; bases not matched to a gene: 11. CDR3 DNA: TGTGCCAGCAGTTTAGGGGGACAGGGTCGGATATACCAGTACTTC. This sequence encodes CASSLGGQGRIYQYF.

This clone was seen a single time. V and J are TRBV7-6 and TRBJ1-2, with 8 nucleotides matching TRBD1. This CDR3 has 14 amino acids. J lost 10 bases, V lost 0 bases, and 7 bases had no gene match. Germline CDR1 reads SGHVS; CDR2 reads FNYEAQ. The CDR3 DNA is TGTGCCAGCAGCTTAGCCTCAGGGGGCTACCCCTACACCTTC. This translates into CASSLASGGYPYTF.